Below, 21 T cell receptor beta chains from the same sample are listed, as sequenced in a study of T cells in Graves' hyperthyroidism and ophthalmopathy. Authors of the study amplified TCR beta CDR3 regions from RNA transcripts. HTBI primers were the set used in a first-round RT-PCR of the TCR CDR3. Via MiXCR, TCRdb re-called the multiplex PCR reads, giving one row per CDR3 protein. There are about 640,000 distinct CDR3 sequences in the sample; roughly 45% occur only once, and about 7% lies in the top ten. Sample: peripheral blood or thyroid tissue (not recorded which). Receptors originate from an adult man with Graves' disease, either hyperthyroidism or ophthalmopathy (not recorded which).

The chain carries TRBV20-1 and TRBJ1-1; D gene unclear. Trimming cost V 4 bases and J 3 bases, with 15 bases left between them. Germline CDR1 and CDR2: DFQATT and SNEGSKA (reference sequence). The CDR3 is 14 residues long. CDR3 protein: CSAMPGYGDTEAFF. Here the CDR3 DNA reads TGCAGTGCTATGCCCGGTTACGGAGACACTGAAGCTTTCTTT.

The gene calls are TRBV19 and TRBJ2-7, with TRBD1 as a possible D gene (5 bases). The germline V gene encodes CDR1 LNHDA and CDR2 SQIVND (reference sequence). V lost 6 bases and J lost 2, with 14 bases in between. This CDR3 region has 14 residues. CDR3 nucleotides: TGTGCCAGTAGCGCTACGGACAACACCTACGAGCAGTACTTC. This sequence encodes CASSATDNTYEQYF.

This chain connects TRBV15 to TRBJ2-6; D tentatively fits TRBD1 or TRBD2 (5 bases each). Germline V CDR1 and CDR2: LNHNV, YYDKDF (reference sequence). The V and J ends lost 5 bases and 2 bases respectively, with 13 bases between them. This CDR3 has 16 amino acids. CDR3 in DNA: TGTGCCACCAGCGGCGACAGAGGGACTGGGGCCAACGTCCTGACTTTC. Amino acid sequence: CATSGDRGTGANVLTF.

The chain has TRBV2 and TRBJ1-4, with D possibly being TRBD1 (6 bases). This CDR3 has 16 residues. Germline-derived CDR1 and CDR2 are SNHLY and FYNNEI. Trimming removed 6 bases from V and 4 bases from J, with 18 bases in between. In DNA, the CDR3 is TGTGCCAGCAGCCGCGGTATAGGACAGCTTAATGAAAAACTGTTTTTT. Amino acids: CASSRGIGQLNEKLFF.

The CDR3 bases are TGCAGCGCCCAGAGGGAAGGCTACACCTTC. Protein sequence: CSAQREGYTF. The chain recombines TRBV29-1 with TRBJ1-2; D ambiguous. CDR3 length: 10 residues. Trimming pared 7 bases from V and 8 bases from J, leaving 11 bases between. Germline CDR1 and CDR2: SQVTM and ANQGSEA.

Comment on this clonotype: A read error may be the cause here, since a much bigger clone is one base away. The chain combines TRBV7-9 with TRBJ1-1, with D uncertain. V lost 2 bases and J lost 4, with 11 bases in between. CDR1 and CDR2 (germline): SEHNR, FQNEAQ (reference sequence). CDR3 length equals 14 residues. The DNA for the CDR3 is TGTGCCAGCAGCTTAATTCCGGATAGCACTGAAGCTTTCTTT. The encoded protein is CASSLIPDSTEAFF.

The J gene is TRBJ2-5, the V gene TRBV5-8, with 10 nucleotides matching TRBD1. The CDR3 is made up of 16 amino acids. Germline lookup yields CDR1 SGHTS and CDR2 YDEGEE. V was pared by 3 bases and J by 2 bases, with 7 bases of the junction left unmatched. The CDR3 nucleotides read TGTGCCAGCAGCTCGCGACAGGGGGCCTATCAAGAGACCCAGTACTTC. Translating it yields CASSSRQGAYQETQYF.

Many counts were recorded for this clonotype. The rearrangement uses TRBV7-2 and TRBJ1-3, with D hard to call. The germline V gene has CDR1 SGHTA and CDR2 FQGNSA. V was pared by 5 bases and J by 7 bases, with 12 bases between. The CDR3 sequence is 13 residues long. The CDR3 DNA reads as TGTGCCAGCAGCCCCAACCTCCGGAACACCATATATTTT. Translated, it gives CASSPNLRNTIYF.

The sample holds many counts of this clonotype. This chain links TRBV29-1 with TRBJ1-2, with 7 positions matching TRBD1. With 7 bases clipped from V and 2 bases from J, the junction kept 4 bases outside the gene matches. CDR1 is SQVTM, CDR2 ANQGSEA, per germline. CDR3 size: 12 residues. The CDR3 DNA reads TGCAGCGGGCGACAGGGAAACTATGGCTACACCTTC. Amino acid sequence: CSGRQGNYGYTF.

The rearrangement uses TRBV10-3 and TRBJ1-2; TRBD1 is a possible D gene (6 bases). Germline CDR1 is ENHRY and CDR2 is SYGVKD. The CDR3 is made up of 14 amino acids. V lost 7 bases and J 3 bases, leaving 15 bases between the germline ends. CDR3 sequence reads: CAIKLRTADYGYTF. The CDR3 DNA follows: TGTGCCATCAAATTGAGGACAGCTGACTATGGCTACACCTTC.

On this clonotype: A clone one base away is much larger, so this may be a read error. The genes are TRBV24-1 and TRBJ1-2, with D unresolved. This CDR3 contains 11 residues. Trimming took off 6 bases at V and 6 bases at J, with 7 bases between the two ends. Per germline, CDR1 KGHDR and CDR2 SFDVKD. CDR3 sequence: CATSTGDGYTF. The DNA for the CDR3 is TGTGCCACCAGTACCGGGGATGGCTACACCTTC.

This clonotype was seen a handful of times. The chain carries TRBV5-1 and TRBJ2-7; possible D gene TRBD2, 7 bases. V lost 3 bases, J lost 4 bases, and 14 bases lay in between. CDR1 SGHRS and CDR2 YFSETQ come from the germline V gene. The CDR3 runs to 14 residues. The CDR3 DNA reads as TGCGCCAGCAGCTCGGCGGGGGCTGGATACGAGCAGTACTTC. The encoded protein is CASSSAGAGYEQYF. The full variable domain, with the rest looked up from reference TRBV5-1 and TRBJ2-7, is KAGVTQTPRYLIKTRGQQVTLSCSPISGHRSVSWYQQTPGQGLQFLFEYFSETQRNKGNFPGRFSGRQFSNSRSEMNVSTLELGDSALYLCASSSAGAGYEQYFGPGTRLTVT.

V gene TRBV19 combines with J gene TRBJ1-2; TRBD1 is a possible D gene (5 bases). Germline CDR1 LNHDA, CDR2 SQIVND (reference sequence). Trimming took off 11 bases at V and 0 bases at J, with 22 bases between the two ends. The CDR3 has 16 residues. The CDR3 nucleotides read TGTGCCTGGAGTTCGACGTGGGACCGGGCTAACTATGGCTACACCTTC. Translated: CAWSSTWDRANYGYTF.

The chain couples TRBV14 to TRBJ2-2; D is ambiguous. Per germline, CDR1 SGHDN and CDR2 FVKESK. The CDR3 spans 15 residues. Trimming left V 5 bases short and J 4 bases short, with 14 bases between. The CDR3 bases are TGTGCCAGCAGCAAGGCCTTTGGCCGCACCGGGGAGCTGTTTTTT. Protein sequence: CASSKAFGRTGELFF.

V gene TRBV5-1 combines with J gene TRBJ2-3, with D hard to call. The CDR3 has 12 residues. The V gene's germline CDR1 is SGHRS and CDR2 YFSETQ. Trimming pared 5 bases from V and 6 bases from J, leaving 10 bases between. The CDR3 DNA follows: TGCGCCAGCAGGCGTGAAGGGGATACGCAGTATTTT. Translating gives CASRREGDTQYF. The whole variable domain, filled in from reference TRBV5-1 and TRBJ2-3, reads KAGVTQTPRYLIKTRGQQVTLSCSPISGHRSVSWYQQTPGQGLQFLFEYFSETQRNKGNFPGRFSGRQFSNSRSEMNVSTLELGDSALYLCASRREGDTQYFGPGTRLTVL.

The chain employs TRBV6-1 and TRBJ2-7; D possibly corresponds to TRBD1 (6 bases). This CDR3 is built from 14 residues. Germline V lookup: CDR1 MNHNS, CDR2 SASEGT. V was trimmed by 3 bases and J by 2 bases, leaving 11 bases between them. The CDR3 coding sequence is TGTGCCAGCAGTGAGTTATCAGGGGCCTACGAGCAGTACTTC. It translates to CASSELSGAYEQYF.

Only a few counts were recorded for this clonotype. The V gene is TRBV19, the J gene TRBJ1-3, with 8 bases fitting TRBD1. Germline CDR1 and CDR2: LNHDA and SQIVND (reference sequence). This CDR3 contains 16 residues. V shed 6 bases, J shed 0 bases, and the junction held 7 bases outside the gene matches. The CDR3 DNA is TGTGCCAGTAGGGGACAGGCATACAGCTCTGGAAACACCATATATTTT. Its protein is CASRGQAYSSGNTIYF.

Comment on this clonotype: A much larger clone differs by one base, so this may be a read error. This chain joins TRBV10-3 and TRBJ1-3, with 7 bases aligning to TRBD1. The germline V gene encodes CDR1 ENHRY and CDR2 SYGVKD. V lost 5 bases, J lost 7 bases, and 5 bases stayed unmatched. The CDR3 is 13 amino acids. CDR3: CAISKGTVNTIYF. The CDR3 DNA reads TGTGCCATCAGTAAAGGGACAGTCAACACCATATATTTT.

V gene TRBV29-1 combines with J gene TRBJ1-1; D is possibly TRBD1 (5 bases). Germline values: CDR1 SQVTM, CDR2 ANQGSEA. The length of the CDR3 is 11 residues. CDR3 sequence reads: CSVGWGTEAFF. CDR3 bases: TGCAGTGTGGGCTGGGGGACTGAAGCTTTCTTT.

V and J are TRBV2 and TRBJ1-1, with D possibly TRBD1 on 5 matching bases. The ends were cut back, 7 bases at V and 7 bases at J, with 16 bases in the middle. CDR3 length: 13 amino acids. In germline, CDR1 is SNHLY, CDR2 FYNNEI. The CDR3 DNA is TGTGCCAGCAAGGGTTGGGGACGGAATGAAGCTTTCTTT. Its translation is CASKGWGRNEAFF.

The chain is built from TRBV2 and TRBJ1-1, with TRBD1 matching over 7 bases. V was clipped by 7 bases and J by 1 base; unmatched bases: 6. This CDR3 is built from 14 residues. CDR1 is SNHLY and CDR2 is FYNNEI in the germline V gene. The CDR3 protein is CASKKQGRNTEAFF. The DNA of the CDR3 is TGTGCCAGCAAGAAACAGGGGCGGAACACTGAAGCTTTCTTT.